This T cell receptor (beta chain) is from a study of beta chain features in type 1 diabetes. Study outcomes and limitations: A potential influence of HLA type upon TCRB rearrangement remained unresolved herein. Shorter TCRB CDR3s, moderately but significantly so, marked every one of the four CD4+ subsets in Type 1 diabetes patients. Junctions at VDJ sites from type 1 diabetes patients had fewer insertions and more deletions.

CD45RO/CCR7/CD25/CD127/CD95/CD27 sorting isolated CD4+ naive, central memory, regulatory and stem cell-like memory cells. About this clone itself: Its target is unknown.

Investigators reverse transcribed all isolated RNA, so they sequenced expressed TCRB transcripts. Mean read depth for naive, central memory and regulatory T cell samples was 3 million to 4.5 million reads. Only in-frame clones appear in the TCRdb table, and some are missing; sequencing was by immunoSEQ multiplex PCR. The table lists a few hundred thousand clones, roughly an eighth of them singletons. Germline V lookup: CDR1 SGHRS, CDR2 YFSETQ. This CDR3 has 14 amino acids. V was clipped by 6 bases and J by 4 bases; unmatched bases: 10. Input material: naive CD4+ T cells from blood. The TCR originated in a man between 25 and 39 years old with type 1 diabetes. The rearrangement uses TRBV5-1 and TRBJ2-7, with 7 bases fitting TRBD2. CDR3 DNA: TGCGCCAGCACCCTGATGACTAGCATGTACGAGCAGTACTTC. Encoded protein: CASTLMTSMYEQYF.